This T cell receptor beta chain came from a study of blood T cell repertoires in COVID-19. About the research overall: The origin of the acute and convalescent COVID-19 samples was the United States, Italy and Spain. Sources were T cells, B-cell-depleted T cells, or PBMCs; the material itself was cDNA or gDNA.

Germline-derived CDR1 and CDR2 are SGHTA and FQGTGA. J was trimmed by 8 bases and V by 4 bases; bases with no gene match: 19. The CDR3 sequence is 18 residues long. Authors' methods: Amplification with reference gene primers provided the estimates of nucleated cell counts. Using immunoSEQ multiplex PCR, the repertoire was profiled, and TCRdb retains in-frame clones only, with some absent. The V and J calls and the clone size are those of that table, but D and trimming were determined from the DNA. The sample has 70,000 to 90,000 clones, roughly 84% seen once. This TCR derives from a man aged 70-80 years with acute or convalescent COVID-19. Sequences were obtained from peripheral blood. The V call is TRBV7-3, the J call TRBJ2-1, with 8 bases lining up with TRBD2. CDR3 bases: TGTGCCAGCAGCTCACCAGCCACCGGGACTAGTGGCTTTCATGAGCAGTTCTTC. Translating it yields CASSSPATGTSGFHEQFF.